These T cell receptor beta chains were read from a single sample in a study of cytomegalovirus exposure and HLA in healthy donors. TCRdb keeps only in-frame clones here, not all; method: immunoSEQ multiplex PCR. The profile covers 100,000 to 150,000 clones, with roughly 76% appearing a single time and 3.3% taken by the ten largest. Sequenced sample: PBMCs. All receptors derive from a woman between 45 and 60 years old in good health and CMV-seronegative. The CDR3 runs from the conserved cysteine through the conserved F or W.

v_call cdr3_aa
TRBV6-5 CASRRLAGSIGELFF
TRBV2 CASSAHSGSGSEQFF
TRBV19 CASSGGVSYEQYF
TRBV18 CASSNSGGDNEQFF
TRBV7-9 CASSLGTGLGEKLFF
TRBV10-3 CAISDRGTGNTIYF
TRBV7-3 CASSLNPVGQAGGNTIYF
TRBV7-2 CASSLGPTSGGQYF
TRBV30 CAWSVGQGTGYEQYF
TRBV28 CASSFQQGAVEQYF
TRBV15 CATNLQRSSYNEQFF
TRBV29-1 CSVDSSGRGSGEQFF
TRBV7-2 CASSLAGGEGIGAFF
TRBV28 CASSFEQGATGSNQPQHF
TRBV25-1 CASREQGRYEQYF
TRBV7-9 CASSVNYEQYF
TRBV28 CASSGTRAFF
TRBV18 CASSRGTGNQPQHF
TRBV15 CATSRDSSSPQETQYF
TRBV7-2 CASSWEGYEQYF
TRBV6-1 CASSEATTASAEGYGYTF
TRBV11-1 CASSLARIGSYEQYF
TRBV6-5 CASSYSEGSTGELFF
TRBV7-3 CASSLGTRGGRTDTQYF
TRBV7-3 CASSLTGERATF
TRBV10-3 CAIRPGTRTDTQYF
TRBV7-3 CASSELAGIPDTQYF
TRBV5-8 CASSTHGTAYEQYF
TRBV2 CASRARDSPYNEQFF
TRBV5-1 CASSPAAAGGIQTQYF